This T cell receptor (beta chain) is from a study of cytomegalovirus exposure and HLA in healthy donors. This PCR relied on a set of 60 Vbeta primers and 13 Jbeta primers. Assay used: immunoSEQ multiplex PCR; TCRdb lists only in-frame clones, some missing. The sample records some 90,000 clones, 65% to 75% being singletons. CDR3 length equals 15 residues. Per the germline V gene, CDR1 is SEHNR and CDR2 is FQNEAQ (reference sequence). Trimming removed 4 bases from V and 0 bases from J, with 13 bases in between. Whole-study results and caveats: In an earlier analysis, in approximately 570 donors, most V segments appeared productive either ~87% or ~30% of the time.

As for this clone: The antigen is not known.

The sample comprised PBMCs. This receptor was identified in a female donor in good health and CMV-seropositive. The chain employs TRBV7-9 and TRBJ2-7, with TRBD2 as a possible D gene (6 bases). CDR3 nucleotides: TGTGCCAGCAGCTGGGGAGGACTAAACTCCTACGAGCAGTACTTC. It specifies CASSWGGLNSYEQYF.